The source of this T cell receptor (beta chain) is a study of shared clonotypes between healthy human individuals. Overall study context: Used for every donor were three CD4 naive, three CD4 memory, two CD8 naive and one CD8 memory plate. Study-wide results and limits: Sharing across several donors was seen in around 5% of naive CD4 clonotypes. Sorted-subset sequencing was shown by rarefaction to be incomplete despite large depth. When compared with the clonotypes that were shared by all four sorted-subset donors, the non-shared clonotypes turned out to have lower generation probabilities.

TCRdb's copy holds only in-frame clones and misses some; the assay was immunoSEQ multiplex PCR. The table has 2 million to 2.5 million clones, roughly 95% seen once. Concerning this clone itself: The target antigen is unknown. The sample holds other DNA sequences that translate to the same CDR3.

Germline assignment: CDR1 SGHTA and CDR2 FQGNSA. The CDR3 loop spans 14 amino acids. Trimming left V 0 bases short and J 5 bases short, with 11 bases between. The source is a man aged 18 to 30 in good health. The specimen sequenced was naive CD4+ T cells sorted from blood. As to subset: CD45RA+ positively selected. The J gene is TRBJ2-7, the V gene TRBV7-2; maybe TRBD2 (7 bases). The CDR3 DNA reads as TGTGCCAGCAGCTTAGCGGGGGGGCTCAACGAGCAGTACTTC. Its protein product is CASSLAGGLNEQYF.